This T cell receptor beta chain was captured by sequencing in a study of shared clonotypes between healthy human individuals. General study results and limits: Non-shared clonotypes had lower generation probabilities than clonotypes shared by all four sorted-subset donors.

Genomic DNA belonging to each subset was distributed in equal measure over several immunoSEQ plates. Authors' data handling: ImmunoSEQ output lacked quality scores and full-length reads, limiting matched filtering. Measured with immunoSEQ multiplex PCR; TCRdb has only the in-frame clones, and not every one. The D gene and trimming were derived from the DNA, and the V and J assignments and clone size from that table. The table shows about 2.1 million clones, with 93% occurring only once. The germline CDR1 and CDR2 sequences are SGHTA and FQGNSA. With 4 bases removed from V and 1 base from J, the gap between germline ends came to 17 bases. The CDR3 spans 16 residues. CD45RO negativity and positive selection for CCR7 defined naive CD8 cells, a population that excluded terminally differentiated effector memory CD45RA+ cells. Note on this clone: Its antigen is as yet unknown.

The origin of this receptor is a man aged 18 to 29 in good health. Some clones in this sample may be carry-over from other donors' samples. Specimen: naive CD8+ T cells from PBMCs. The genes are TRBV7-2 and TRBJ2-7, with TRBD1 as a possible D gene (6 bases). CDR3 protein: CASSSTTGERSYEQYF. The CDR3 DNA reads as TGTGCCAGCAGCTCAACGACAGGCGAGAGGTCCTACGAGCAGTACTTC.